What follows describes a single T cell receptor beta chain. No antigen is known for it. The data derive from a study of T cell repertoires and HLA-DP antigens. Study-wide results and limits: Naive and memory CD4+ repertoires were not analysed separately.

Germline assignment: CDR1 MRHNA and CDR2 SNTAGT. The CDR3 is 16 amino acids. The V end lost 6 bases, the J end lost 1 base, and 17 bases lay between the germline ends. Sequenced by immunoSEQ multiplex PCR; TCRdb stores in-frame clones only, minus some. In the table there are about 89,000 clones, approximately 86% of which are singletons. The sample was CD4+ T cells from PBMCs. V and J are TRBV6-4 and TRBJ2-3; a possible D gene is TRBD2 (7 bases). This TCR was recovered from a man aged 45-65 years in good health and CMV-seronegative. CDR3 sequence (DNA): TGTGCCAGCAGATCCGAGGGGGGGCGAGGCACAGATACGCAGTATTTT. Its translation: CASRSEGGRGTDTQYF.